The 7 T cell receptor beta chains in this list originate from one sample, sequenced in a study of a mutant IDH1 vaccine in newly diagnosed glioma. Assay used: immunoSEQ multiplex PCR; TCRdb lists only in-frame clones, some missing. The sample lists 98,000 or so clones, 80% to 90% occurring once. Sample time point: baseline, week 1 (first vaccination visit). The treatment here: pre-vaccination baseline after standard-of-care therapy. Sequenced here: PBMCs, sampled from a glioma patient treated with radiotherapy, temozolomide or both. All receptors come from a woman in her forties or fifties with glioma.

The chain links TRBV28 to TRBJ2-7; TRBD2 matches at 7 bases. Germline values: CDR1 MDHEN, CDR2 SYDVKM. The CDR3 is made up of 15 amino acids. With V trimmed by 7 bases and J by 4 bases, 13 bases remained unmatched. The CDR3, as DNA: TGTGCCAGCATGCGGGGTGGGGACTATCAATACGAGCAGTACTTC. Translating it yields CASMRGGDYQYEQYF.

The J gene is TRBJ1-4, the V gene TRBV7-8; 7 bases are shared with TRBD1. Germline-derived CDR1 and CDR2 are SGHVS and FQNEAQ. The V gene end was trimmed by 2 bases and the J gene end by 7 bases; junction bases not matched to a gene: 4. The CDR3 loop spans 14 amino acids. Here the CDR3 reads CASSLYRGPEKLFF. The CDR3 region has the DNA TGTGCCAGCAGCTTATACAGGGGCCCTGAAAAACTGTTTTTT.

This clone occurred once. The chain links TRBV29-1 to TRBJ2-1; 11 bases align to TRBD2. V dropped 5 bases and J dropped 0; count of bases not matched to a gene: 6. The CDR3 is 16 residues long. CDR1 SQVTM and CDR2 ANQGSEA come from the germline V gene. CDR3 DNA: TGCAGCGTTCCTCGGACTAGCGGGCCCTCCTACAATGAGCAGTTCTTC. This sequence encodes CSVPRTSGPSYNEQFF.

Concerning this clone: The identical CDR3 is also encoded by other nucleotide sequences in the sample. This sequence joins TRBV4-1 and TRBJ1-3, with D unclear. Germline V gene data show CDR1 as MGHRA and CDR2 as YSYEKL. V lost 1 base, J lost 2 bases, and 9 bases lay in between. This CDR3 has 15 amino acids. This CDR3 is CASSQVGGAGNTIYF. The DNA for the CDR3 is TGCGCCAGCAGCCAAGTGGGAGGCGCTGGAAACACCATATATTTT.

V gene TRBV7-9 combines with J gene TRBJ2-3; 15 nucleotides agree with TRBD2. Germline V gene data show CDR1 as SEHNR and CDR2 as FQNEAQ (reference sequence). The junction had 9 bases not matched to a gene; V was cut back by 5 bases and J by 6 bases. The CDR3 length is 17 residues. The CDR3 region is CASSDGLAGGPLDTQYF. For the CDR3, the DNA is TGTGCCAGCAGCGATGGACTAGCGGGAGGGCCATTGGATACGCAGTATTTT.

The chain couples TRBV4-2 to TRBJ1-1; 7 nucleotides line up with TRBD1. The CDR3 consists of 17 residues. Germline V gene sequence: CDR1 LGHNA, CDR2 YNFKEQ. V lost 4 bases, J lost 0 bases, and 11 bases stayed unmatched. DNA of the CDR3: TGTGCCAGCAGCCTTTGGACAGGATCGTATTTGAACACTGAAGCTTTCTTT. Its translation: CASSLWTGSYLNTEAFF.

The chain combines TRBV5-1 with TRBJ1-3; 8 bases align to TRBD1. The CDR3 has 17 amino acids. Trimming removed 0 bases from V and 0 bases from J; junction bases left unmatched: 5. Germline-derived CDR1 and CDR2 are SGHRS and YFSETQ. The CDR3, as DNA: TGCGCCAGCAGCTTGGCACAGGGGGGCTCCTCTGGAAACACCATATATTTT. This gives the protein CASSLAQGGSSGNTIYF.